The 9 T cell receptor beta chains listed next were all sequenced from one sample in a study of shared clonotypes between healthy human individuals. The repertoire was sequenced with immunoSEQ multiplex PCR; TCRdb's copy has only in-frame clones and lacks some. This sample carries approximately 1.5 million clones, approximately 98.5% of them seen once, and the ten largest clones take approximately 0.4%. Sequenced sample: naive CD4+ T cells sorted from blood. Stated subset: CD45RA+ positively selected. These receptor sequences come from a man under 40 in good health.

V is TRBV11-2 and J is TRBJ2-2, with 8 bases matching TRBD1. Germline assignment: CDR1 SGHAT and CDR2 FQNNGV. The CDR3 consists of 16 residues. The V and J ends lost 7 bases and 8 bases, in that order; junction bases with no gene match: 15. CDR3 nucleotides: TGTGCCAGCACCTCGAAGGGCAGGGGGCTTTTTGGGGAGCTGTTTTTT. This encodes CASTSKGRGLFGELFF.

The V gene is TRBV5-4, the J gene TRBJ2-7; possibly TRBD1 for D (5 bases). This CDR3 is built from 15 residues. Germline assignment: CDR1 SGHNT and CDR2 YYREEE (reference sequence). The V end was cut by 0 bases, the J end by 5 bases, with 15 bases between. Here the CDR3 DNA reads TGTGCCAGCAGCTTGGACGGCCAGGGTAGAGACGAGCAGTACTTC. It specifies CASSLDGQGRDEQYF.

CDR3 in amino acids: CASSTRGLSDTIYF. Here the CDR3 DNA reads TGCGCCAGCAGCACCAGGGGGCTCTCGGACACCATATATTTT. This rearrangement joins TRBV5-1 to TRBJ1-3; 8 nucleotides align to TRBD1. This CDR3 spans 14 amino acids. The germline V gene encodes CDR1 SGHRS and CDR2 YFSETQ. Trimming at V came to 4 bases and at J to 8 bases, leaving 8 bases not matched to a gene.

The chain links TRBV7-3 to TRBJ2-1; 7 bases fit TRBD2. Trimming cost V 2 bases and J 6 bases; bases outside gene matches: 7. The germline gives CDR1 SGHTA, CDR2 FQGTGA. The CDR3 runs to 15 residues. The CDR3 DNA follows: TGTGCCAGCAGCTTAGGCGGGAGATCTTTCAATGAGCAGTTCTTC. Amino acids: CASSLGGRSFNEQFF.

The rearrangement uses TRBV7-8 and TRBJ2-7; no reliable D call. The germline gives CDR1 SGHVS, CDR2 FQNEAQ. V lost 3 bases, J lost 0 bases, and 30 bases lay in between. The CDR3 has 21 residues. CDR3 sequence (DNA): TGTGCCAGCAGCTTCAATAGAGTGAACCCTCCAATCCGGAGCAACTCCTACGAGCAGTACTTC. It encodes CASSFNRVNPPIRSNSYEQYF.

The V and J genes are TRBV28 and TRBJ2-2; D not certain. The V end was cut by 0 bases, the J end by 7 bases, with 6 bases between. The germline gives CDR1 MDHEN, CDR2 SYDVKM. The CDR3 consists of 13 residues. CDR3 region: CASSLWVGGELFF. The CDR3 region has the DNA TGTGCCAGCAGTTTATGGGTAGGCGGGGAGCTGTTTTTT.

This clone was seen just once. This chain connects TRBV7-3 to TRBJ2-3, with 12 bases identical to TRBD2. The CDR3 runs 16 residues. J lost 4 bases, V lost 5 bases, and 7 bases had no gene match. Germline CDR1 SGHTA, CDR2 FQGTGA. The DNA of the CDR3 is TGTGCCAGCAGCGAGCTAGCGGGAGGGCCTTCAGATACGCAGTATTTT. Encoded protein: CASSELAGGPSDTQYF.

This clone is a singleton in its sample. The CDR3 nucleotides are TGTGCCAGCAGCTTGATGAGGAGGGCGGGAGATACGCAGTATTTT. Protein sequence: CASSLMRRAGDTQYF. V usage is TRBV13 and J usage is TRBJ2-3; a possible D gene is TRBD2 (6 bases). The CDR3 loop spans 15 amino acids. Deletions cut 3 bases from V and 5 bases from J, with 15 bases between. Per germline, CDR1 PRHDT and CDR2 FYEKMQ (reference sequence).

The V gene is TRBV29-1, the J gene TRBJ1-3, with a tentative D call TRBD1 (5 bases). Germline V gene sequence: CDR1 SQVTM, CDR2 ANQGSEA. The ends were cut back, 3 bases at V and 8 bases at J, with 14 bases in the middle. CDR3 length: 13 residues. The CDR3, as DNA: TGCAGCGTTGATAGAGGGACCGAAGACACCATATATTTT. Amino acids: CSVDRGTEDTIYF.